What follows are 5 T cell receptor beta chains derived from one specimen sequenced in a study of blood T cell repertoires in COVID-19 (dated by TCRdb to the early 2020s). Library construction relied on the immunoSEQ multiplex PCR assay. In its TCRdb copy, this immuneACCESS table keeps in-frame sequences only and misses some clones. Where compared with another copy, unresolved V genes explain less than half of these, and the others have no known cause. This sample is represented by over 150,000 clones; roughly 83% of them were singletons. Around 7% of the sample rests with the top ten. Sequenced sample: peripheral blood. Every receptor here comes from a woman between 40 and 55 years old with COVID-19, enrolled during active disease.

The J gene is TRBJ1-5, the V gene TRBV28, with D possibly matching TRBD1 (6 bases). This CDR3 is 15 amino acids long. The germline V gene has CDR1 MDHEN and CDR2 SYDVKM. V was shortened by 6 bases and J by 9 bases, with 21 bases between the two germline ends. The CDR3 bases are TGTGCCAGCAGACAACCACAGGGAGACATCATGCCCCAGCATTTT. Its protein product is CASRQPQGDIMPQHF.

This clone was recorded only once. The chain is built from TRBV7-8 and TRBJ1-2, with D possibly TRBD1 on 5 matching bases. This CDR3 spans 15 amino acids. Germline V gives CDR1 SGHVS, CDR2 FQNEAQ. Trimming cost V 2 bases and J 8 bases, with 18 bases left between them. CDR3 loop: CASSLYAPTTVGYTF. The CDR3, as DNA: TGTGCCAGCAGCTTATATGCCCCAACGACAGTCGGCTACACCTTC.

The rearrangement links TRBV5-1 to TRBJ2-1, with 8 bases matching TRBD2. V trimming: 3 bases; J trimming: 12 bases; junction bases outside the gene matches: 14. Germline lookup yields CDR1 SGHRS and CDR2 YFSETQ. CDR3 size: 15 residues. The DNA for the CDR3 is TGCGCCAGCAGCTGGACGACCAGCGGGAGCGGAGGGCAGTTCTTC. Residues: CASSWTTSGSGGQFF.

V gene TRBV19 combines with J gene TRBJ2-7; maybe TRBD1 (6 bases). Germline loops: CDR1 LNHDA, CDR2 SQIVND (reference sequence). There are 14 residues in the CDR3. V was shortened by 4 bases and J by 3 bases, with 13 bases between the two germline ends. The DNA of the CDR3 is TGTGCCAGTAGTACGAGGGAAGGGGGCTACGAGCAGTACTTC. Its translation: CASSTREGGYEQYF.

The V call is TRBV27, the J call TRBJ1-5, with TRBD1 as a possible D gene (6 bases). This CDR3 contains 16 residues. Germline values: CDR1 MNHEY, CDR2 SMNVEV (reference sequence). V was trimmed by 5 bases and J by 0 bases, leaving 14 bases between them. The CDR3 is CASSLTGHHSNQPQHF. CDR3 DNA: TGTGCCAGCAGTCTAACGGGACACCATAGCAATCAGCCCCAGCATTTT.